This is a list of T cell receptor beta chains from one sample in a study of shared clonotypes between healthy human individuals. Method: immunoSEQ multiplex PCR; TCRdb's copy keeps in-frame clones and lacks some. The sample yields about 2.3 million clones, less than 95% seen once. The specimen sequenced was naive CD4+ T cells from PBMCs. The receptor source for this set is a man aged 18 to 35 in good health. Some clones in this sample may be carry-over from other donors' samples. CDR3s include the opening cysteine and the closing phenylalanine or tryptophan. The D gene is left open where the match is weak. The size entry is marked missing in some rows and otherwise reads once, few, many or a size class.

TRBJ1-1 | few | TRBV7-2 | . | CASSLRSGGGNEAFF | TGTGCCAGCAGCTTAAGATCGGGGGGCGGGAATGAAGCTTTCTTT
TRBJ2-7 | . | TRBV5-1 | TRBD2 | CASSSSTGTSGRVSYEQYF | TGCGCCAGCAGCTCTAGTACCGGGACTAGCGGGAGGGTTTCTTACGAGCAGTACTTC
TRBJ2-1 | . | TRBV5-4 | TRBD1 | CASSLGGQGPLAEQFF | TGTGCCAGCAGCTTGGGAGGACAGGGCCCTTTGGCTGAGCAGTTCTTC
TRBJ1-1 | . | TRBV27 | TRBD1 | CASSSLDREATEAFF | TGTGCCAGCAGTTCCCTCGACAGGGAAGCCACTGAAGCTTTCTTT
TRBJ2-7 | . | TRBV2 | . | CASRRRIPYEQYF | TGTGCCAGCAGAAGACGGATCCCCTACGAGCAGTACTTC
TRBJ2-3 | . | TRBV14 | . | CASSQGSGDTQYF | TGTGCCAGCAGCCAAGGCTCTGGGGATACGCAGTATTTT
TRBJ2-5 | . | TRBV18 | TRBD1 | CASSPTGGTLRETQYF | TGTGCCAGCTCACCTACAGGGGGAACGCTACGGGAGACCCAGTACTTC
TRBJ2-2 | . | TRBV27 | . | CASRGANTGELFF | TGTGCCTCCAGGGGCGCGAACACCGGGGAGCTGTTTTTT
TRBJ2-7 | . | TRBV29-1 | TRBD1 | CSVEGDRAYEQYF | TGCAGCGTTGAAGGAGACAGGGCCTACGAGCAGTACTTC
TRBJ1-1 | . | TRBV21-1 | . | CASRRDRGNTEAFF | TGTGCCAGCCGAAGGGACAGGGGGAACACTGAAGCTTTCTTT
TRBJ1-1 | . | TRBV19 | . | CASNLGGRGLSGAFF | TGTGCCAGTAACTTAGGGGGACGGGGTCTCTCTGGAGCTTTCTTT
TRBJ2-3 | . | TRBV7-9 | . | CASSFSALTWVEQYF | TGTGCCAGCAGCTTTTCCGCCCTGACTTGGGTTGAGCAGTATTTT
TRBJ2-7 | . | TRBV19 | . | CASSIVGGAQEQYF | TGTGCCAGTAGTATAGTCGGTGGAGCCCAGGAGCAGTACTTC
TRBJ2-1 | . | TRBV5-1 | . | CASSSNWGTPSYNEQFF | TGCGCCAGCAGCTCAAACTGGGGGACTCCCTCCTACAATGAGCAGTTCTTC
TRBJ1-5 | . | TRBV7-6 | . | CASSQPGNQPQHF | TGTGCCAGCAGCCAACCGGGGAATCAGCCCCAGCATTTT
TRBJ1-1 | . | TRBV21-1 | . | CASSTPTEVNTEAFF | TGTGCCAGCAGCACACCAACAGAAGTGAACACTGAAGCTTTCTTT
TRBJ2-1 | . | TRBV7-9 | . | CASSLTSYNEQFF | TGTGCCAGCAGCTTAACCTCCTACAATGAGCAGTTCTTC
TRBJ2-3 | once | TRBV27 | . | CASSLFGQRLSTDTQYF | TGTGCCAGCAGTTTATTTGGACAGAGGCTTAGCACAGATACGCAGTATTTT
TRBJ2-5 | . | TRBV5-1 | . | CASSLLGGPGETQYF | TGCGCCAGCAGCTTGCTTGGGGGGCCCGGTGAGACCCAGTACTTC
TRBJ2-7 | . | TRBV6-5 | TRBD2 | CASRNRAGARSEQYF | TGTGCCAGCAGGAATAGAGCGGGAGCTCGAAGCGAGCAGTACTTC
TRBJ1-1 | . | TRBV28 | . | CASSVPGQNTEAFF | TGTGCCAGCAGCGTACCGGGACAGAACACTGAAGCTTTCTTT
TRBJ1-1 | . | TRBV6-1 | . | CATQDNGGTEAFF | TGTGCCACCCAGGACAATGGGGGCACTGAAGCTTTCTTT
TRBJ2-3 | . | TRBV9 | TRBD2 | CASSVYPSGSTDTQYF | TGTGCCAGCAGCGTATACCCTAGCGGTAGCACAGATACGCAGTATTTT
TRBJ2-1 | . | TRBV5-1 | TRBD2 | CASSVSSGSSSYNEQFF | TGCGCCAGCAGCGTCTCTAGCGGGTCGAGCTCCTACAATGAGCAGTTCTTC
TRBJ1-5 | . | TRBV19 | . | CASSGARAGNQPQHF | TGTGCCAGTAGTGGGGCCCGGGCGGGCAATCAGCCCCAGCATTTT
TRBJ2-3 | . | TRBV27 | TRBD2 | CASSFQPGLAGLPDTQYF | TGTGCCAGCAGTTTCCAGCCGGGACTAGCGGGATTACCAGATACGCAGTATTTT
TRBJ1-4 | . | TRBV30 | . | CAWSPAVSGERLFF | TGTGCCTGGAGTCCGGCAGTGTCAGGTGAAAGGCTGTTTTTT
TRBJ2-7 | . | TRBV19 | TRBD2 | CASSRDSGTKTYEQYF | TGTGCCAGTAGTAGGGATAGCGGGACGAAAACCTACGAGCAGTACTTC
TRBJ2-7 | . | TRBV6-5 | TRBD1 | CASSYGTGYEQYF | TGTGCCAGCAGTTACGGGACAGGGTACGAGCAGTACTTC
TRBJ1-1 | . | TRBV28 | . | CASSLGEGWNTEAFF | TGTGCCAGCAGTTTAGGTGAGGGCTGGAACACTGAAGCTTTCTTT
TRBJ2-1 | . | TRBV5-4 | . | CASSLAVSANEQFF | TGTGCCAGCAGCTTGGCGGTGTCTGCCAATGAGCAGTTCTTC
TRBJ1-2 | . | TRBV5-4 | . | CASSLVPEANNYGYTF | TGTGCCAGCAGCTTGGTACCAGAGGCTAATAACTATGGCTACACCTTC
TRBJ2-1 | . | TRBV30 | . | CAWSVRNFEQFF | TGTGCCTGGAGTGTACGAAATTTTGAGCAGTTCTTC
TRBJ2-3 | once | TRBV4-1 | . | CASSPLRGRTSTDTQYF | TGCGCCAGCAGCCCCCTGCGTGGCCGGACTAGCACAGATACGCAGTATTTT
TRBJ1-3 | . | TRBV6-5 | . | CASKSFSGNTIYF | TGTGCCAGCAAGTCGTTCTCCGGAAACACCATATATTTT
TRBJ2-7 | . | TRBV10-1 | . | CASSRVSGVGEQYF | TGCGCCAGCAGCAGGGTATCAGGGGTCGGCGAGCAGTACTTC
TRBJ2-5 | . | TRBV12-5 | TRBD2 | CASGTGLAGGFVETQYF | TGTGCTAGTGGTACGGGACTAGCGGGAGGATTTGTAGAGACCCAGTACTTC
TRBJ1-1 | . | TRBV7-9 | . | CASSLVSPANTEAFF | TGTGCCAGCAGCTTAGTTTCCCCCGCGAACACTGAAGCTTTCTTT
TRBJ2-3 | . | TRBV9 | TRBD2 | CASSVLAGGGLDTQYF | TGTGCCAGCAGCGTACTAGCGGGAGGGGGGTTGGATACGCAGTATTTT
TRBJ2-1 | . | TRBV5-1 | TRBD2 | CASSITSGYNEQFF | TGCGCCAGCAGCATTACTAGCGGTTACAATGAGCAGTTCTTC
TRBJ1-1 | . | TRBV2 | TRBD1 | CASSAQGADTEAFF | TGTGCCAGCAGCGCACAGGGGGCGGACACTGAAGCTTTCTTT
TRBJ2-3 | once | TRBV25-1 | . | CASSDQFRGTQYF | TGTGCCAGCAGTGACCAGTTCAGGGGTACGCAGTATTTT
TRBJ1-2 | . | TRBV28 | . | CASSLGGNGYTF | TGTGCCAGCAGTTTAGGAGGGAATGGCTACACCTTC
TRBJ2-5 | . | TRBV21-1 | . | CASSKGSGLAAPQETQYF | TGTGCCAGCAGCAAAGGATCAGGACTAGCGGCTCCCCAAGAGACCCAGTACTTC
TRBJ2-7 | . | TRBV7-9 | . | CASSIQGWEQYF | TGTGCCAGCAGCATACAGGGTTGGGAGCAGTACTTC
TRBJ1-1 | . | TRBV29-1 | TRBD1 | CSAERGPGTGGITEAFF | TGCAGCGCCGAAAGGGGGCCCGGGACAGGGGGTATCACTGAAGCTTTCTTT
TRBJ2-1 | . | TRBV6-4 | . | CASSDSPAAYNEQFF | TGTGCCAGCAGTGACTCCCCAGCGGCCTACAATGAGCAGTTCTTC
TRBJ2-3 | . | TRBV5-1 | TRBD1 | CASSGTVSTDTQYF | TGCGCCAGCAGCGGGACAGTCAGCACAGATACGCAGTATTTT
TRBJ2-7 | . | TRBV7-6 | . | CASSLEPSSSYEQYF | TGTGCCAGCAGCTTGGAGCCTTCGAGCTCCTACGAGCAGTACTTC
TRBJ1-4 | . | TRBV28 | . | CASSLMRGAGEKLFF | TGTGCCAGCAGTTTAATGCGGGGGGCTGGGGAAAAACTGTTTTTT
TRBJ1-1 | . | TRBV2 | . | CASNEVVNTEAFF | TGTGCCAGCAATGAGGTAGTGAACACTGAAGCTTTCTTT
TRBJ2-7 | once | TRBV7-2 | . | CASSLMGAGASEQYF | TGTGCCAGCAGCTTAATGGGGGCAGGGGCCAGCGAGCAGTACTTC
TRBJ1-3 | . | TRBV5-1 | . | CASSQDRLSGNTIYF | TGCGCCAGCAGCCAGGACAGACTCTCTGGAAACACCATATATTTT
TRBJ2-7 | . | TRBV5-8 | . | CASSLGRARSYEQYF | TGTGCCAGCAGCTTGGGACGGGCCCGATCCTACGAGCAGTACTTC
TRBJ1-5 | once | TRBV6-5 | . | CASSYSRGNQPQHF | TGTGCCAGCAGTTACAGCCGGGGCAATCAGCCCCAGCATTTT
TRBJ1-5 | . | TRBV7-2 | . | CASSFNPGAWEPQHF | TGTGCCAGCAGCTTTAACCCGGGTGCCTGGGAGCCCCAGCATTTT
TRBJ2-3 | . | TRBV30 | . | CAWRGGGTQYF | TGTGCCTGGAGGGGAGGGGGGACGCAGTATTTT
TRBJ2-7 | . | TRBV7-2 | . | CASSLAASADWQRDYEQYF | TGTGCCAGCAGCTTAGCCGCGTCAGCTGACTGGCAACGAGACTACGAGCAGTACTTC
TRBJ2-3 | . | TRBV27 | . | CASTSTDTQYF | TGTGCCAGCACCAGCACAGATACGCAGTATTTT
TRBJ1-1 | . | TRBV11-2 | TRBD1 | CASSSPGQGHHEAFF | TGTGCCAGCAGCTCACCGGGACAGGGCCATCATGAAGCTTTCTTT